The rows below give T cell receptor beta chains drawn from one sample of a study of blood T cell repertoires in COVID-19. Clones were read by immunoSEQ multiplex PCR, and TCRdb kept only the in-frame ones, dropping some. The data contain some 70,000 clones, 88% of them seen just once; the ten biggest clones take up 2.5% to 3.5%. Material for sequencing was peripheral blood. All receptors come from a man aged 70 or older with active or convalescent COVID-19. The CDR3 runs from the conserved cysteine through the conserved F or W. The D gene is left open where the match is weak. The listing skips clone size in some rows; elsewhere it reads once, few, many or a size class.

TRBV6-5,TRBD1,TRBJ1-2,-,TGTGCCAGCAGTCAGATCCAGGGGGCGCATGGTGGCTACACCTTC,CASSQIQGAHGGYTF
TRBV28,-,TRBJ1-3,-,TGTGCCAGCAGCCCACCCAGGGCATCTGGAAACACCATATATTTT,CASSPPRASGNTIYF
TRBV5-1,TRBD1,TRBJ2-3,few,TGCGCCAGCAGCCCCAGGGACAGGGGCGCAGATACGCAGTATTTT,CASSPRDRGADTQYF
TRBV30,TRBD2,TRBJ2-3,-,TGTGCCTGGAGCATCGGCGGGGGGGCAGATACGCAGTATTTT,CAWSIGGGADTQYF
TRBV28,-,TRBJ1-2,-,TGTGCCAGCAGGCCACCCAGGGCAGACAACTATGGCTACACCTTC,CASRPPRADNYGYTF
TRBV6-5,-,TRBJ1-1,-,TGTGCCAGCAGTTACTCCGGACTCGGCGAAGCTTTCTTT,CASSYSGLGEAFF
TRBV4-1,-,TRBJ1-2,once,TGCGCCAGCAGCCAAGAACTGGGCCAAAACTATGGCTACACCTTC,CASSQELGQNYGYTF
TRBV10-3,TRBD2,TRBJ2-6,-,TGTGCCACTCGACTAGCGGGCAGCTCTGGGGCCAACGTCCTGACTTTC,CATRLAGSSGANVLTF
TRBV7-9,-,TRBJ1-1,-,TGTGCCAGCAGCTTAAACAGCCAGTTTCAAGCTTTCTTT,CASSLNSQFQAFF
TRBV5-4,TRBD1,TRBJ2-5,-,TGTGCCAGCAGCCAGGAGGGACAGGGCCCTGGGACCCAGTACTTC,CASSQEGQGPGTQYF
TRBV27,-,TRBJ2-2,-,TGTGCCAGCAGTTTCTCTAACACCGGGGAGCTGTTTTTT,CASSFSNTGELFF
TRBV5-6,-,TRBJ1-4,-,TGTGCCAGCAGCTTCCCTCCCGGGGAAAAACTGTTTTTT,CASSFPPGEKLFF
TRBV7-9,-,TRBJ2-2,-,TGTGCCAGCACTTCGACTGGAAACACCGGGGAGCTGTTTTTT,CASTSTGNTGELFF
TRBV6-5,-,TRBJ2-1,-,TGTGCCAGCAGTTACTCCTGGGCGAGTAACAATGAGCAGTTCTTC,CASSYSWASNNEQFF
TRBV19,-,TRBJ2-5,-,TGTGCCAGTAGTATCGGTGGAGTACAAGAGACCCAGTACTTC,CASSIGGVQETQYF
TRBV2,-,TRBJ2-1,-,TGTGCCAGCAGTGCACGGACGGGGTACAATGAGCAGTTCTTC,CASSARTGYNEQFF
TRBV19,TRBD1,TRBJ1-5,-,TGTGCCAGTAGTCTCCGGACAGGGATCGGCAATCAGCCCCAGCATTTT,CASSLRTGIGNQPQHF
TRBV2,-,TRBJ2-1,-,TGTGCCAGCAGGTCTGTTAGCTCCTACAATGAGCAGTTCTTC,CASRSVSSYNEQFF
TRBV20-1,TRBD2,TRBJ2-1,-,TGCAGTGCTGGTGTAGGACTAGGAGGCAATGAGCAGTTCTTC,CSAGVGLGGNEQFF
TRBV9,TRBD1,TRBJ2-3,-,TGTGCCAGCAGCTCAGCCACAGGGGGCAACGCAGATACGCAGTATTTT,CASSSATGGNADTQYF
TRBV28,TRBD2,TRBJ2-4,-,TGTGCCAGCAGCCCCTCGGGGTGGGGGCTAGCGGGAGAAATCAGACTAGCCAAAAACATTCAGTACTTC,CASSPSGWGLAGEIRLAKNIQYF
TRBV9,TRBD1,TRBJ2-7,-,TGTGCCAGCAGCGTAGGGGACAGGGGCTACGAGCAGTACTTC,CASSVGDRGYEQYF
TRBV2,TRBD2,TRBJ2-1,-,TGTGCCAGCAGCGGACTAGCGGGTGGCTACAATGAGCAGTTCTTC,CASSGLAGGYNEQFF
TRBV5-1,-,TRBJ2-5,-,TGCGCCAGCAGCTTGACAGGGATTAGAGAGACCCAGTACTTC,CASSLTGIRETQYF